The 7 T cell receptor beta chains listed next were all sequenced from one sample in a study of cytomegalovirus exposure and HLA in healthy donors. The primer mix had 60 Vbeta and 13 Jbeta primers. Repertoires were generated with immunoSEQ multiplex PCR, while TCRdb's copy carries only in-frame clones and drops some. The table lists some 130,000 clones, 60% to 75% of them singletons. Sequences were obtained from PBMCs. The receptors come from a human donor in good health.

The DNA of the CDR3 is TGTGCCAGCAGTCGCTGGGACAGACCCTACGAGCAGTACTTC. Translated: CASSRWDRPYEQYF. The rearrangement links TRBV28 to TRBJ2-7; 7 nucleotides line up with TRBD1. This CDR3 region has 14 residues. CDR1 and CDR2 from the germline V gene are MDHEN and SYDVKM. The junction had 6 bases not matched to a gene; V was cut back by 5 bases and J by 2 bases.

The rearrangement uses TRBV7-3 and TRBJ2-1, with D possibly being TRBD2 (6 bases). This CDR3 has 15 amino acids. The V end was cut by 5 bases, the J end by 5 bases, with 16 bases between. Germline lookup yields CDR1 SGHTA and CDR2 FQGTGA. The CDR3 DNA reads TGTGCCAGCAGCCCCTCTAGCGTTTCTAACAATGAGCAGTTCTTC. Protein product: CASSPSSVSNNEQFF.

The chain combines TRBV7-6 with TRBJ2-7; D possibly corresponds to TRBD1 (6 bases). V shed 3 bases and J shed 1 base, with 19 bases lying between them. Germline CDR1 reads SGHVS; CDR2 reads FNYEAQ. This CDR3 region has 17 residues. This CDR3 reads CASSFAAPSGVSYEQYF. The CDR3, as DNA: TGTGCCAGCAGCTTCGCGGCGCCGTCAGGGGTATCCTACGAGCAGTACTTC. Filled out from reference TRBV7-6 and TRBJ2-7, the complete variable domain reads GAGVSQSPRYKVTKRGQDVALRCDPISGHVSLYWYRQALGQGPEFLTYFNYEAQQDKSGLPNDRFSAERPEGSISTLTIQRTEQRDSAMYRCASSFAAPSGVSYEQYFGPGTRLTVT.

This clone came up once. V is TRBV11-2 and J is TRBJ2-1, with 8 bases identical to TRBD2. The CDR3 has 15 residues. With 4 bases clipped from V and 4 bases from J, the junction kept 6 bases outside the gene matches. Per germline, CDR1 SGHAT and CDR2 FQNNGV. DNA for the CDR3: TGTGCCAGCAGCTGGCAACTAGCGGATTACAATGAGCAGTTCTTC. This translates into CASSWQLADYNEQFF. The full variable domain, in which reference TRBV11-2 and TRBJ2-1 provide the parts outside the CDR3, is EAGVAQSPRYKIIEKRQSVAFWCNPISGHATLYWYQQILGQGPKLLIQFQNNGVVDDSQLPKDRFSAERLKGVDSTLKIQPAKLEDSAVYLCASSWQLADYNEQFFGPGTRLTVL.

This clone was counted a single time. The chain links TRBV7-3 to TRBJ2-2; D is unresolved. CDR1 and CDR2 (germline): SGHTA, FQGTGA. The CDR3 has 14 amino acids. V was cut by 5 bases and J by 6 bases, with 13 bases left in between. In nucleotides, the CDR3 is TGTGCCAGCAGCCCGACCCTGGCGGCCGGGGAGCTGTTTTTT. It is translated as CASSPTLAAGELFF.

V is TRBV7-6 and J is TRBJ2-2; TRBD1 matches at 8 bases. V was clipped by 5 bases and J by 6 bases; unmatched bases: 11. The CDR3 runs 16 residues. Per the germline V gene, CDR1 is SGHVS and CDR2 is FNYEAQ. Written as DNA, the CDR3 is TGTGCCAGCAGCCAGGACAGGGATGCCAGGTCCGGGGAGCTGTTTTTT. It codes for CASSQDRDARSGELFF.

CDR3 nucleotides: TGTGCCATCAGTGAGGTTAGCGGGAGCGACGAGCAGTACTTC. It encodes CAISEVSGSDEQYF. The chain recombines TRBV10-3 with TRBJ2-7; 9 nucleotides agree with TRBD2. The CDR3 is 14 residues long. Germline CDR1 is ENHRY and CDR2 is SYGVKD. With V trimmed by 2 bases and J by 5 bases, 4 bases remained unmatched.